This T cell receptor beta chain is from a study of monozygotic twins with inflammatory bowel disease. Each sample had eight separate cDNA synthesis reactions. TCRdb reprocessed the 5' RACE reads; each CDR3 protein has one entry and no DNA is given. This sample contains hundreds of thousands of distinct CDR3 sequences. This receptor was taken from a human donor with ulcerative colitis or Crohn's disease, or a healthy co-twin of an affected twin (not recorded which). Sequencing used blood.

The CDR3 reads CSAASSGKVELFF. V is TRBV20-1 and J is TRBJ2-2; TCRdb lists TRBD2, though no DNA is available to test this call. The CDR3 covers 13 residues. CDR1 DFQATT and CDR2 SNEGSKA come from the germline V gene (reference sequence).